This T cell receptor (beta chain) comes out of a study of T cells in Graves' hyperthyroidism and ophthalmopathy. This clonotype was detected many times. This CDR3 comprises 15 residues. Germline assignment: CDR1 SNHLY and CDR2 FYNNEI. V lost 8 bases, J lost 4 bases, and 17 bases lay in between. Using RNA transcripts as the source, TCR beta CDR3 regions were amplified. The TCR CDR3 first-round RT-PCR relied on the HTBI primer set. TCRdb itself ran the multiplex PCR reads through MiXCR, one entry per CDR3 protein. This table has around 600,000 distinct CDR3 sequences, about a sixth appearing once. Sequences were obtained from blood. The gene calls are TRBV2 and TRBJ1-4; no clear D gene. The TCR sequence derives from a woman under 40 with Graves' hyperthyroidism. CDR3 coding DNA: TGTGCCAGCCGGTGGTCGGCCACCTTTAATGAAAAACTGTTTTTT. Its translation is CASRWSATFNEKLFF.